This T cell receptor (beta chain) was recorded in a study of cytomegalovirus exposure and HLA in healthy donors. General study findings and limits: Further analysis was carried out later, and it showed several of the most significant clusters appearing linked to common viral pathogens.

PCR amplification relied on 60 Vbeta primers (plus 13 Jbeta primers). TCRdb's table, derived via immunoSEQ multiplex PCR, lists solely in-frame clones and lacks some. Seen here are 180,000 or so clones, under 90% observed once, and the top ten hold 0.075% to 0.1%. This clone was observed a few times. The antigen is not known. There are 14 residues in the CDR3. The V gene end was trimmed by 4 bases and the J gene end by 2 bases; junction bases not matched to a gene: 2. Germline loops: CDR1 SGHRS, CDR2 YFSETQ. This chain joins TRBV5-1 and TRBJ2-3; 9 bases are shared with TRBD1. The sample consisted of PBMCs. This clonotype was obtained from a boy aged 2 to 9 in good health and CMV-seronegative. As DNA, the CDR3 is TGCGCCAGCAGCCGACAGGGGGTCACAGATACGCAGTATTTT. Translated, it gives CASSRQGVTDTQYF.